Shown below are 18 T cell receptor beta chains from a single sample sequenced in a study of T cell responses to AZD1222 COVID-19 vaccine. Generated by immunoSEQ multiplex PCR, the TCRdb table keeps only in-frame clones and is missing some. The repertoire holds around 190,000 clones, 90% to 95% seen once, with roughly 1.5% in the top ten. The sequencing here drew on peripheral blood, taken 28 days after the second AZD1222 dose. Every receptor here comes from an adult who received the AZD1222 COVID-19 vaccine.

The chain carries TRBV5-1 and TRBJ1-2; D is possibly TRBD1 (5 bases). Per the germline V gene, CDR1 is SGHRS and CDR2 is YFSETQ. This CDR3 is built from 18 residues. Trimming shortened V by 3 bases and J by 2 bases, and 23 bases separated the two germline ends. CDR3 nucleotide sequence: TGCGCCAGCAGCTCCACGGGACCTTCTAACCCTGGGAACTATGGCTACACCTTC. This encodes CASSSTGPSNPGNYGYTF.

This chain uses TRBV6-5 with TRBJ2-7; 7 bases map to TRBD1. Germline trimming cut 3 bases from V and 2 bases from J; bases unmatched to any gene: 1. The CDR3 contains 13 residues. The germline V gene encodes CDR1 MNHEY and CDR2 SVGAGI. Here the CDR3 reads CASSYDRAYEQYF. The CDR3 DNA reads TGTGCCAGCAGTTATGACAGGGCCTACGAGCAGTACTTC.

This sequence joins TRBV11-2 and TRBJ2-5; 9 bases agree with TRBD1. The CDR3 extends over 14 amino acids. V lost 5 bases, J lost 5 bases, and 6 bases stayed unmatched. Germline CDR1 is SGHAT and CDR2 is FQNNGV. The CDR3 loop reads CASSRRDRGETQYF. The CDR3 bases are TGTGCCAGCAGCCGCCGAGACAGGGGGGAGACCCAGTACTTC.

V gene TRBV3-1 (or the pseudogene TRBV3-2) combines with J gene TRBJ1-5; possibly TRBD1 for D (5 bases). The CDR3 covers 15 residues. The germline V gene has CDR1 LGHDT and CDR2 YNNKEL (reference sequence). Trimming left V 1 base short and J 2 bases short, with 9 bases between. CDR3 sequence reads: CASSQGWGGNQPQHF. CDR3 bases: TGTGCCAGCAGCCAAGGGTGGGGGGGCAATCAGCCCCAGCATTTT.

The chain is built from TRBV6-5 and TRBJ1-1; possibly TRBD1 for D (5 bases). The CDR3 is 13 amino acids. V was shortened by 7 bases and J by 4 bases, with 13 bases between the two germline ends. CDR1 is MNHEY and CDR2 is SVGAGI in the germline V gene. Written as DNA, the CDR3 is TGTGCCAGCACCGGCAGGGCAAGCACTGAAGCTTTCTTT. Translation gives CASTGRASTEAFF.

The V call is TRBV12-5, the J call TRBJ2-1; 11 nucleotides agree with TRBD1. Germline lookup yields CDR1 LGHNT and CDR2 FRNRAP. This CDR3 region has 19 residues. V gave up 7 bases and J gave up 3 bases; unmatched junction bases: 17. CDR3: CASVLPGQGVAINYNEQFF. In nucleotides, the CDR3 is TGTGCTAGTGTCCTCCCGGGACAGGGGGTAGCGATTAACTACAATGAGCAGTTCTTC.

V is TRBV27 and J is TRBJ2-6; D is perhaps TRBD2 (7 bases). Germline values: CDR1 MNHEY, CDR2 SMNVEV (reference sequence). The CDR3 has 17 amino acids. The germline V and J ends were trimmed by 3 bases and 2 bases, with 14 bases remaining between them. The CDR3 spells CASSFWGGRAGANVLTF. The CDR3 DNA sequence: TGTGCCAGCAGTTTTTGGGGGGGGCGCGCTGGGGCCAACGTCCTGACTTTC.

This clone has at least ten counts. The rearrangement uses TRBV5-6 and TRBJ1-4, with 10 bases aligning to TRBD1. Germline V lookup: CDR1 SGHDT, CDR2 YYEEEE. The CDR3 sequence is 16 residues long. With V trimmed by 3 bases and J by 8 bases, 10 bases remained unmatched. The CDR3 region has the DNA TGTGCCAGCAGCTCCCCCCGACAGGGGGCGGAAGAAAAACTGTTTTTT. Its translation is CASSSPRQGAEEKLFF.

This chain links TRBV11-3 with TRBJ1-6; possible D gene TRBD1, 6 bases. Germline lookup yields CDR1 SGHNT and CDR2 YENEEA. CDR3 length: 15 residues. Between the trimmed V and J ends, which lost 6 bases and 7 bases, there was a span of 16 bases. DNA of the CDR3: TGTGCCAGCAGTTATTTACAGGGCTTGAATTCACCCCTCCACTTT. This translates into CASSYLQGLNSPLHF.

The rearrangement links TRBV7-8 to TRBJ2-7; 7 bases map to TRBD1. This CDR3 contains 15 residues. Germline CDR1 reads SGHVS; CDR2 reads FQNEAQ. The V gene end was trimmed by 5 bases and the J gene end by 2 bases; junction bases not matched to a gene: 9. CDR3 DNA: TGTGCCAGCAGCAAACGACAGGGTCCCACCTACGAGCAGTACTTC. It specifies CASSKRQGPTYEQYF.

The chain combines TRBV2 with TRBJ1-2; 8 bases are a match to TRBD1. CDR3 length equals 14 residues. The germline gives CDR1 SNHLY, CDR2 FYNNEI. V shed 4 bases and J 4 bases; nucleotides not matched to a gene: 5. The chain's CDR3 is CASSARGRSYGYTF. The CDR3 DNA reads TGTGCCAGCAGTGCCAGGGGGCGCAGCTATGGCTACACCTTC.

V and J are TRBV5-1 and TRBJ1-4; D remains unclear. Trimming removed 0 bases at V and 3 bases at J, with 9 bases between. CDR3 length equals 15 residues. CDR1 and CDR2 (germline): SGHRS, YFSETQ. The CDR3 sequence: CASSLEHSSNEKLFF. CDR3 in DNA: TGCGCCAGCAGCTTGGAGCACAGTTCTAATGAAAAACTGTTTTTT.

The chain carries TRBV11-3 and TRBJ1-1; weak D call: TRBD1 (5 bases). Germline CDR1 SGHNT, CDR2 YENEEA. The CDR3 totals 15 residues. The germline V and J ends were trimmed by 4 bases and 5 bases, with 17 bases remaining between them. In nucleotides, the CDR3 is TGTGCCAGCAGCTACGGGATATGGGGGAGGACTGAAGCTTTCTTT. Its translation is CASSYGIWGRTEAFF.

The rearrangement joins TRBV2 to TRBJ1-5, with 7 bases identical to TRBD1. Germline CDR1 is SNHLY and CDR2 is FYNNEI. After removal of 3 bases from V and 7 bases from J, the junction contained 6 bases not matched to a gene. The CDR3 is 14 amino acids. CDR3 sequence (DNA): TGTGCCAGCAGTGACTCACAGGGGATGCAGCCCCAGCATTTT. Its translation is CASSDSQGMQPQHF.

V gene TRBV5-1 combines with J gene TRBJ1-6; 10 bases fit TRBD1. Germline assignment: CDR1 SGHRS and CDR2 YFSETQ. The CDR3 extends over 17 amino acids. V was clipped by 4 bases and J by 8 bases; unmatched bases: 12. The CDR3 loop reads CASSRRQGAEGDSPLHF. Here the CDR3 DNA reads TGCGCCAGCAGCAGACGACAGGGGGCTGAGGGTGATTCACCCCTCCACTTT. Combining the CDR3 with reference TRBV5-1 and TRBJ1-6 gives the whole variable domain KAGVTQTPRYLIKTRGQQVTLSCSPISGHRSVSWYQQTPGQGLQFLFEYFSETQRNKGNFPGRFSGRQFSNSRSEMNVSTLELGDSALYLCASSRRQGAEGDSPLHFGNGTRLTVT.

This chain links TRBV28 with TRBJ1-6; 8 bases align to TRBD1. Germline CDR1 reads MDHEN; CDR2 reads SYDVKM. The length of the CDR3 is 15 residues. V trimming: 7 bases; J trimming: 6 bases; junction bases outside the gene matches: 8. CDR3 sequence: CASIARQGSNSPLHF. The CDR3 region has the DNA TGTGCCAGCATCGCCCGACAGGGGTCTAATTCACCCCTCCACTTT.

The V gene is TRBV27, the J gene TRBJ2-1; 10 bases line up with TRBD2. The CDR3 has 15 amino acids. Unmatched junction bases numbered 4, after V lost 4 bases and J lost 4 bases. Germline lookup yields CDR1 MNHEY and CDR2 SMNVEV (reference sequence). CDR3 in amino acids: CASSSMTSGYNEQFF. CDR3 coding DNA: TGTGCCAGCAGTTCAATGACTAGCGGGTACAATGAGCAGTTCTTC.

The chain links TRBV27 to TRBJ2-1; 14 bases align to TRBD2. CDR1 is MNHEY, CDR2 SMNVEV, per germline (reference sequence). Germline trimming cut 6 bases from V and 5 bases from J; bases unmatched to any gene: 3. This CDR3 has 15 residues. For the CDR3, the DNA is TGTGCCAGCAGCCCGGGACTAGCGGGAGACAATGAGCAGTTCTTC. Its translation is CASSPGLAGDNEQFF.